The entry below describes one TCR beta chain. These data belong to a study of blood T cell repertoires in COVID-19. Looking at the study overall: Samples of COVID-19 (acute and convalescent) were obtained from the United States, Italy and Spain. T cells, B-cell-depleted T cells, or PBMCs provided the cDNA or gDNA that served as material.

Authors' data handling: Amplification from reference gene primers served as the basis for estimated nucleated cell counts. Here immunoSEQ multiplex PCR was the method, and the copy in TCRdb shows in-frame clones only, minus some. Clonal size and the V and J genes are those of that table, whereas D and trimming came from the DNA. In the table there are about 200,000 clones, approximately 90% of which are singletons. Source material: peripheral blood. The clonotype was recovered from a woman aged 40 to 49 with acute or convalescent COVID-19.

The CDR3: CASSTQSGTWATGYGYTF. DNA of the CDR3: TGTGCCAGCAGCACGCAATCCGGGACATGGGCAACAGGTTATGGCTACACCTTC. This chain links TRBV11-2 with TRBJ1-2; TRBD1 might be the D (6 bases). V lost 5 bases and J lost 5, with 27 bases in between. This CDR3 region has 18 residues. Germline CDR1 reads SGHAT; CDR2 reads FQNNGV. Using reference TRBV11-2 and TRBJ1-2 for the parts outside the CDR3, the full variable domain is EAGVAQSPRYKIIEKRQSVAFWCNPISGHATLYWYQQILGQGPKLLIQFQNNGVVDDSQLPKDRFSAERLKGVDSTLKIQPAKLEDSAVYLCASSTQSGTWATGYGYTFGSGTRLTVV.